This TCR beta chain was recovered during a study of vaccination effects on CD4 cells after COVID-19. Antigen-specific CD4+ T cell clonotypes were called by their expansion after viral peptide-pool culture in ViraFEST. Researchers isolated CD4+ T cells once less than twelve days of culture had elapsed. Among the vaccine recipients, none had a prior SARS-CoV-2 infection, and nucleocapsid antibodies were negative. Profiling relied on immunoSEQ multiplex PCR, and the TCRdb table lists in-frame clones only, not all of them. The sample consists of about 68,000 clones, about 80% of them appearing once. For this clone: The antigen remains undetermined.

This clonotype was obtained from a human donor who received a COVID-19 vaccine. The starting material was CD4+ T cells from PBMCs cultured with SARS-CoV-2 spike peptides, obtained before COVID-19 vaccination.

CDR3 coding DNA: TGCGCCAGCAGGGTGACTAGTTTAGAGTCAGATACGCAGTATTTT. Encoded protein: CASRVTSLESDTQYF. This chain links TRBV10-2 with TRBJ2-3; maybe TRBD2 (6 bases). The CDR3 covers 15 residues. V was pared by 6 bases and J by 4 bases, with 17 bases between. Germline loops: CDR1 WSHSY, CDR2 SAAADI.